Below, 15 T cell receptor beta chains from the same sample are listed, as sequenced in a study of cytomegalovirus exposure and HLA in healthy donors. The PCR ran on 60 Vbeta and 13 Jbeta primers. Libraries were prepared by immunoSEQ multiplex PCR; TCRdb keeps only in-frame clonotypes and omits some of them. The sample shows tens of thousands of clones, around 80% of them seen only once. What was sequenced was PBMCs. Receptors were obtained from a man aged 40-49 years in good health and CMV-seronegative.

The chain carries TRBV28 and TRBJ1-1; weak D call: TRBD1 (6 bases). V was trimmed by 7 bases and J by 2 bases, leaving 11 bases between them. Germline V gene data show CDR1 as MDHEN and CDR2 as SYDVKM. The CDR3 covers 13 residues. CDR3: CASNRGANTEAFF. DNA of the CDR3: TGTGCCAGCAACCGGGGGGCTAACACTGAAGCTTTCTTT.

Only one count was recorded for this clone. The V and J genes are TRBV5-6 and TRBJ2-7; TRBD1 matches 11 bases. Germline lookup yields CDR1 SGHDT and CDR2 YYEEEE. Germline trimming cut 5 bases from V and 6 bases from J; bases unmatched to any gene: 7. The CDR3 runs 14 residues. The CDR3 region has the DNA TGTGCCAGCAGACTTGGGACAGGGGGTCGCGAGCAGTACTTC. Its translation is CASRLGTGGREQYF.

The CDR3 DNA sequence: TGCGCCAGCAGCTTGGGGGACAGGGGGCAGGAGACCCAGTACTTC. Residues: CASSLGDRGQETQYF. This chain uses TRBV5-1 with TRBJ2-5; TRBD1 agrees at 12 bases. CDR3 length: 15 amino acids. Germline assignment: CDR1 SGHRS and CDR2 YFSETQ. Trimming at V came to 0 bases and at J to 5 bases, leaving 2 bases not matched to a gene.

This clone showed up just once. This chain joins TRBV5-1 and TRBJ2-3, with 10 bases lining up with TRBD2. The V segment lost 0 bases and the J segment 0 bases; nucleotides outside the gene matches: 4. Per the germline V gene, CDR1 is SGHRS and CDR2 is YFSETQ. This CDR3 region has 17 residues. CDR3 residues: CASSLGLAGASTDTQYF. CDR3 bases: TGCGCCAGCAGCTTGGGGCTAGCGGGAGCTAGCACAGATACGCAGTATTTT.

The chain has TRBV11-2 and TRBJ1-3; 7 bases fit TRBD1. The CDR3 length is 15 residues. V dropped 5 bases and J dropped 1; count of bases not matched to a gene: 5. The V gene's germline CDR1 is SGHAT and CDR2 FQNNGV. Written as DNA, the CDR3 is TGTGCCAGCAGCGCAGACAGGGTTTCTGGAAACACCATATATTTT. Protein sequence: CASSADRVSGNTIYF.

The chain uses TRBV7-6 and TRBJ2-3, with 10 bases lining up with TRBD2. CDR1 is SGHVS, CDR2 FNYEAQ, per germline. The junction had 11 bases not matched to a gene; V was cut back by 1 base and J by 4 bases. The CDR3 has 18 amino acids. The CDR3 DNA is TGTGCCAGCAGCTTAGAAAGGCCAACTAGCGGGACCGCAGATACGCAGTATTTT. Its translation is CASSLERPTSGTADTQYF. Full variable domain (missing parts from reference TRBV7-6 and TRBJ2-3): GAGVSQSPRYKVTKRGQDVALRCDPISGHVSLYWYRQALGQGPEFLTYFNYEAQQDKSGLPNDRFSAERPEGSISTLTIQRTEQRDSAMYRCASSLERPTSGTADTQYFGPGTRLTVL.

The J gene is TRBJ1-2, the V gene TRBV9; no definite D call. V was clipped by 2 bases and J by 4 bases, with 12 bases between them. Germline-derived CDR1 and CDR2 are SGDLS and YYNGEE. The length of the CDR3 is 14 residues. CDR3 in amino acids: CASSVDSTGYGYTF. DNA for the CDR3: TGTGCCAGCAGCGTCGACTCAACGGGCTATGGCTACACCTTC.

The CDR3 DNA is TGTGCCAGTAGTATCAGACAGGCGAACTACGAGCAGTACTTC. Its protein is CASSIRQANYEQYF. V and J are TRBV19 and TRBJ2-7; weak D call: TRBD1 (6 bases). The CDR3 is made up of 14 amino acids. The V end was cut by 3 bases, the J end by 3 bases, with 12 bases between. The V gene's germline CDR1 is LNHDA and CDR2 SQIVND (reference sequence). Drawing the rest from reference TRBV19 and TRBJ2-7, the complete variable domain is DGGITQSPKYLFRKEGQNVTLSCEQNLNHDAMYWYRQDPGQGLRLIYYSQIVNDFQKGDIAEGYSVSREKKESFPLTVTSAQKNPTAFYLCASSIRQANYEQYFGPGTRLTVT.

V gene TRBV5-4 combines with J gene TRBJ2-5, with 7 bases aligning to TRBD1. CDR3 length equals 15 residues. CDR1 and CDR2 (germline): SGHNT, YYREEE (reference sequence). V shed 2 bases, J shed 1 base, and the junction held 5 bases outside the gene matches. CDR3 amino acids: CASSFQQGIQETQYF. CDR3 bases: TGTGCCAGCAGCTTTCAACAGGGGATCCAAGAGACCCAGTACTTC.

The V call is TRBV7-6, the J call TRBJ1-2; 7 nucleotides line up with TRBD1. CDR3 length: 15 residues. Germline V gene sequence: CDR1 SGHVS, CDR2 FNYEAQ. The trim removed 5 bases at V and 2 bases at J, leaving 8 bases unmatched. The chain's CDR3 is CASSPFTGQNYGYTF. CDR3 DNA: TGTGCCAGCAGCCCTTTCACGGGACAGAACTATGGCTACACCTTC. Supplemented by reference TRBV7-6 and TRBJ1-2, the full variable domain reads GAGVSQSPRYKVTKRGQDVALRCDPISGHVSLYWYRQALGQGPEFLTYFNYEAQQDKSGLPNDRFSAERPEGSISTLTIQRTEQRDSAMYRCASSPFTGQNYGYTFGSGTRLTVV.

This rearrangement joins TRBV5-1 to TRBJ2-2, with no clear D. This CDR3 contains 14 residues. Trimming took off 0 bases at V and 3 bases at J, with 6 bases between the two ends. Germline-derived CDR1 and CDR2 are SGHRS and YFSETQ. The CDR3: CASSLVSDTGELFF. CDR3 nucleotide sequence: TGCGCCAGCAGCTTGGTGTCAGACACCGGGGAGCTGTTTTTT.

The chain uses TRBV10-3 and TRBJ2-5; 9 bases align to TRBD1. The CDR3 totals 14 residues. Germline CDR1 reads ENHRY; CDR2 reads SYGVKD. With V trimmed by 0 bases and J by 5 bases, 1 base remained unmatched. The CDR3 region has the DNA TGTGCCATCAGTGAGTCCGGACAGGGGGAGACCCAGTACTTC. Translation: CAISESGQGETQYF.

The chain links TRBV14 to TRBJ2-1; 11 bases are a match to TRBD2. The CDR3 has 16 amino acids. V gave up 4 bases and J gave up 4 bases; unmatched junction bases: 6. Germline V CDR1 and CDR2: SGHDN, FVKESK. The CDR3 nucleotides read TGTGCCAGCAGCCTTTTAGCGGGGGGGCTATACAATGAGCAGTTCTTC. As protein: CASSLLAGGLYNEQFF.

The chain combines TRBV9 with TRBJ2-3, with 10 bases that match TRBD2. The CDR3 sequence is 15 residues long. Per the germline V gene, CDR1 is SGDLS and CDR2 is YYNGEE. V shed 4 bases, J shed 1 base, and the junction held 3 bases outside the gene matches. The CDR3 DNA is TGTGCCAGCAGCCCCGGGACTAGCGGCACAGATACGCAGTATTTT. It codes for CASSPGTSGTDTQYF.

As regards this clone: Additional DNA sequences in this sample encode the identical CDR3. The chain is built from TRBV6-1 and TRBJ2-2, with D uncertain. In germline, CDR1 is MNHNS, CDR2 SASEGT. Deletions cut 2 bases from V and 7 bases from J, with 11 bases between. The CDR3 totals 14 residues. CDR3 region: CASSEMTISGELFF. The CDR3 nucleotides read TGTGCCAGCAGTGAAATGACAATAAGCGGGGAGCTGTTTTTT.